Sequencing of this TCR beta chain was carried out in a study of T cells after posttransplantation cyclophosphamide. General study points: After PTCy, TRB diversity resembled that of CNI/methotrexate controls. Later blood repertoires were often dominated by clones from the donor CD8+ memory compartment. Skin or GI-infiltrating T cells shared few TRB sequences with blood.

Profiled with immunoSEQ multiplex PCR; TCRdb holds only in-frame clones, not every one. The sample carries about 36,000 clones, around 80% recorded once. Per germline, CDR1 MDHEN and CDR2 SYDVKM. The V gene lost 4 bases and the J gene lost 4 bases, with 7 bases spanning the gap. The CDR3 is 12 amino acids. A marrow graft followed busulfan-fludarabine conditioning, with cyclophosphamide on days +3 and +4. A note on this clone: Its specificity is not known.

This receptor was identified in a female patient aged 35 to 55 who received an allogeneic stem cell transplant from a related donor, was CMV-positive, and had no GVHD. Some T cells may have originated in the graft donor. Sequencing was performed on CD4+ T cells sorted from blood, taken around 2,000 days after a stem cell transplant with posttransplant cyclophosphamide. The chain joins TRBV28 to TRBJ1-2, with D tentatively TRBD1 (5 bases). This chain's CDR3 is CASSSGGYGYTF. For the CDR3, the DNA is TGTGCCAGCAGTTCCGGGGGCTATGGCTACACCTTC.